The entry below gives a single TCR beta chain sequence along with its context. Its target is not known. This specimen comes from a study of CXCR3-negative and CXCR3-positive naive CD8 T cells. Study-wide findings and caveats: For memory CD8+ cells diversity was much lower, but both naive subsets had comparably high diversity. Naive cells positive for CXCR3 carried more hydrophobic TRB CDR3s than CXCR3-negative ones.

Germline V gene data show CDR1 as SGDLS and CDR2 as YYNGEE. The CDR3 is made up of 16 amino acids. UMI-labeled 5' RACE TRB cDNA libraries were prepared from the cells. TCRdb re-called the 5' RACE reads and shows each CDR3 protein once, DNA omitted. This table holds fewer than 90,000 distinct CDR3 sequences. The sequenced sample was naive CXCR3+ CD8+ T cells from blood. Described subset: CD45RO-CCR7+CD27+CD95- naive CD8+ T cells expressing CXCR3 (TNR3+). The V and J genes are TRBV9 and TRBJ2-7; without DNA, the TCRdb call of TRBD1 cannot be checked. The sequence was collected from a human donor in good health. Some clones in this sample may be carry-over from other donors' samples. The CDR3: CASSVDGTGFSYEQYF.